This entry lists 21 T cell receptor beta chains sequenced from one sample in a study of CD8 T cells in ankylosing spondylitis. Study outcomes and limitations: There was a TCR beta motif, made of several highly homologous variants, that appeared characteristic of ankylosing spondylitis blood.

These receptors' targets are unknown. TCRdb used MiXCR to reprocess the 5' RACE reads, holding one entry per CDR3 protein. The table includes 650,000 to 800,000 distinct CDR3 sequences, roughly 20% detected once. The sample taken for sequencing was blood, either unsorted or a sorted T cell fraction (not recorded which). These receptors were obtained from a male donor with ankylosing spondylitis.

This clonotype occurred a few times. The chain joins TRBV12-3 or TRBV12-4 to TRBJ2-3, with a weak D call TRBD1 (8 bases). Trimming removed 10 bases at V and 1 base at J, with 18 bases between. The CDR3 runs to 15 residues. CDR3: CAIQGGPLGTDTQYF. CDR3 in DNA: TGTGCCATACAGGGGGGGCCTCTTGGCACAGATACGCAGTATTTT.

This clonotype was seen at least ten times. V and J are TRBV29-1 and TRBJ1-1; 8 positions agree with TRBD1. This CDR3 contains 14 residues. V lost 6 bases to trimming and J lost 3 bases; unmatched junction nucleotides: 9. The germline V gene has CDR1 SQVTM and CDR2 ANQGSEA. The CDR3 DNA reads TGCAGCGTGGACGACAGGGACAGGTACACTGAAGCTTTCTTT. Residues: CSVDDRDRYTEAFF.

In this sample, this clonotype turned up many times. The chain recombines TRBV2 with TRBJ2-7; 11 bases are a match to TRBD2. Germline CDR1 SNHLY, CDR2 FYNNEI. CDR3 length: 14 amino acids. V trimming: 6 bases; J trimming: 1 base; junction bases outside the gene matches: 2. The CDR3 reads CASRGTSGSYEQYF. The CDR3 DNA reads as TGTGCCAGCAGAGGGACTAGCGGTTCCTACGAGCAGTACTTC.

The gene calls are TRBV20-1 and TRBJ2-7, with 7 bases fitting TRBD1. Germline assignment: CDR1 DFQATT and CDR2 SNEGSKA (reference sequence). J lost 0 bases, V lost 5 bases, and 7 bases had no gene match. The CDR3 loop spans 14 amino acids. CDR3 in DNA: TGCAGTGCTTACTCAGACAGGGCCTCCTACGAGCAGTACTTC. Protein product: CSAYSDRASYEQYF.

The table lists this clonotype with a few counts. The V call is TRBV28, the J call TRBJ1-1; weak D call: TRBD1 (6 bases). Trimming left V 5 bases short and J 4 bases short, with 20 bases between. This CDR3 has 16 residues. Germline-derived CDR1 and CDR2 are MDHEN and SYDVKM. CDR3 protein: CASSLGTAGEGTEAFF. CDR3 sequence (DNA): TGTGCCAGCAGTCTGGGGACCGCAGGGGAGGGCACTGAAGCTTTCTTT.

This clonotype was seen more than once but under ten times. The genes are TRBV20-1 and TRBJ2-3, with no clear D. V was pared by 3 bases and J by 7 bases, with 8 bases between. The CDR3 runs 11 residues. Germline loops: CDR1 DFQATT, CDR2 SNEGSKA (reference sequence). CDR3 in amino acids: CSARGANTQYF. The CDR3 DNA follows: TGCAGTGCTAGGGGTGCGAATACGCAGTATTTT.

The chain has TRBV20-1 and TRBJ2-7; possible D gene TRBD1, 5 bases. CDR1 is DFQATT, CDR2 SNEGSKA, per germline (reference sequence). The CDR3 length is 12 residues. V was clipped by 1 base and J by 8 bases, with 12 bases between them. CDR3 protein: CSARVPDNKQYF. The CDR3 bases are TGCAGTGCTAGAGTCCCGGACAATAAGCAGTACTTC.

The rearrangement uses TRBV5-5 and TRBJ2-3; D remains unclear. The CDR3 length is 16 residues. From germline, CDR1 is SGHKS and CDR2 YYEKEE (reference sequence). Trimming took off 4 bases at V and 0 bases at J, with 15 bases between the two ends. The CDR3: CASSPVVVGSTDTQYF. CDR3 DNA sequence: TGTGCCAGCAGCCCAGTAGTGGTGGGGAGCACAGATACGCAGTATTTT.

The chain links TRBV20-1 to TRBJ2-5; weak D call: TRBD2 (7 bases). The CDR3 length is 12 residues. CDR1 and CDR2 from the germline V gene are DFQATT and SNEGSKA (reference sequence). V was trimmed by 6 bases and J by 5 bases, leaving 13 bases between them. CDR3 protein: CSARGAIETQYF. DNA for the CDR3: TGCAGTGCCCGGGGGGCGATTGAGACCCAGTACTTC.

This sequence joins TRBV7-3 and TRBJ2-1, with 7 bases identical to TRBD1. CDR3 length: 15 residues. V trimming: 2 bases; J trimming: 3 bases; junction bases outside the gene matches: 4. Germline CDR1 is SGHTA and CDR2 is FQGTGA. The CDR3 loop is CASSLDRVLYNEQFF. In DNA form, the CDR3 reads TGTGCCAGCAGCTTAGACAGGGTCCTCTACAATGAGCAGTTCTTC.

A few counts support this clonotype. The chain recombines TRBV5-1 with TRBJ1-1; TRBD1 matches at 8 bases. Germline trimming cut 0 bases from V and 5 bases from J; bases unmatched to any gene: 3. CDR3 length: 14 amino acids. The germline V gene has CDR1 SGHRS and CDR2 YFSETQ. The CDR3 loop reads CASSLGTGKTEAFF. CDR3 DNA sequence: TGCGCCAGCAGCTTGGGGACAGGGAAGACTGAAGCTTTCTTT. Complete variable domain (other parts from reference TRBV5-1 and TRBJ1-1): KAGVTQTPRYLIKTRGQQVTLSCSPISGHRSVSWYQQTPGQGLQFLFEYFSETQRNKGNFPGRFSGRQFSNSRSEMNVSTLELGDSALYLCASSLGTGKTEAFFGQGTRLTVV.

This clonotype came up many times. J is TRBJ2-5 and V is TRBV12-3 or TRBV12-4; 8 nucleotides line up with TRBD2. This CDR3 contains 15 residues. Unmatched junction bases numbered 12, after V lost 6 bases and J lost 6 bases. CDR3 in DNA: TGTGCCAGCAGCAACGGGGGGGCGGGCGAGAAGACCCAGTACTTC. Encoded protein: CASSNGGAGEKTQYF.

The chain has TRBV6-2 or TRBV6-3 and TRBJ2-7; no reliable D call. Per the germline V gene, CDR1 is MNHEY and CDR2 is SVGEGT. The CDR3 extends over 14 amino acids. The V and J ends lost 2 bases and 2 bases respectively, with 10 bases between them. CDR3 amino acids: CASSYGYLTYEQYF. The CDR3 DNA reads as TGTGCCAGCAGTTACGGCTATTTAACCTACGAGCAGTACTTC.

The gene calls are TRBV28 and TRBJ2-4; no clear D gene. V lost 3 bases and J 0 bases, leaving 18 bases between the germline ends. Germline-derived CDR1 and CDR2 are MDHEN and SYDVKM. This CDR3 region has 18 residues. CDR3: CASSFSRVRLVAKNIQYF. DNA of the CDR3: TGTGCCAGCAGTTTCAGTAGGGTCCGGCTAGTAGCCAAAAACATTCAGTACTTC.

The CDR3 nucleotides are TGCAGTGCTAGAGATCGGGACAGGGGGCGGGAGACCCAGTACTTC. Translating it yields CSARDRDRGRETQYF. The J gene is TRBJ2-5, the V gene TRBV20-1, with TRBD1 matching over 12 bases. CDR1 and CDR2 (germline): DFQATT, SNEGSKA (reference sequence). Losses at the gene ends were 0 bases for V and 5 bases for J; bases not matched to a gene: 4. The CDR3 has 15 amino acids.

This clonotype showed up just a few times. J is TRBJ2-7 and V is TRBV12-3 or TRBV12-4; a weak D match, TRBD2 (7 bases). This CDR3 spans 13 amino acids. The V and J ends lost 6 bases and 7 bases respectively, with 16 bases between them. The CDR3 sequence: CASRNRGAREQYF. As DNA, the CDR3 is TGTGCCAGCAGAAATCGGGGGGCGCGTGAGCAGTACTTC.

The CDR3 protein is CASSQDPPETGAWTYEQYF. CDR3 nucleotides: TGCGCCAGCAGCCAAGATCCTCCAGAAACCGGGGCCTGGACCTACGAGCAGTACTTC. The V call is TRBV4-1, the J call TRBJ2-7; tentatively, D is TRBD1 or TRBD2 (5 bases each). The CDR3 runs to 19 residues. CDR1 and CDR2 from the germline V gene are MGHRA and YSYEKL. The V gene lost 0 bases and the J gene lost 2 bases, with 23 bases spanning the gap.

This clonotype was seen more than once but under ten times. This sequence joins TRBV7-2 and TRBJ1-4; 8 bases are a match to TRBD1. Germline-derived CDR1 and CDR2 are SGHTA and FQGNSA. The CDR3 covers 13 residues. V shed 4 bases, J shed 11 bases, and the junction held 6 bases outside the gene matches. CDR3 region: CASSSTDRAKLFF. DNA for the CDR3: TGTGCCAGCAGCTCTACGGACAGGGCTAAACTGTTTTTT.

This clonotype has a handful of counts. J is TRBJ1-1 and V is TRBV20-1, with unresolved D. CDR1 DFQATT and CDR2 SNEGSKA come from the germline V gene (reference sequence). The ends were cut back, 5 bases at V and 0 bases at J, with 10 bases in the middle. The CDR3 spans 13 residues. CDR3 sequence: CSARRAVNTEAFF. Written as DNA, the CDR3 is TGCAGTGCTCGTCGGGCCGTGAACACTGAAGCTTTCTTT.

This clonotype was recorded a few times. The chain links TRBV20-1 to TRBJ2-1; 13 bases fit TRBD2. V gave up 1 base and J gave up 2 bases; unmatched junction bases: 11. Germline CDR1 reads DFQATT; CDR2 reads SNEGSKA (reference sequence). The CDR3 loop spans 19 amino acids. The chain's CDR3 is CSARAGTSGIVAPYNEQFF. The CDR3 DNA is TGCAGTGCTAGAGCCGGGACTAGCGGGATAGTGGCGCCCTACAATGAGCAGTTCTTC.

This rearrangement joins TRBV4-1 to TRBJ2-7; D is possibly TRBD1 (6 bases). Germline V gene lookup returns CDR1 MGHRA and CDR2 YSYEKL. Trimming shortened V by 5 bases and J by 6 bases, and 23 bases separated the two germline ends. There are 16 residues in the CDR3. In nucleotides, the CDR3 is TGCGCCAGCAGCTCACTCCCCGGTCAGGGGCGCTCCGAGCAGTACTTC. It specifies CASSSLPGQGRSEQYF.